This T cell receptor beta chain was recorded in a study of T cell responses to AZD1222 COVID-19 vaccine. Regarding the study as a whole: Repertoires in all cases were sampled only once the peak T cell response had passed. Elevations in Spike-specific TCR breadth and depth followed administration of two AZD1222 doses.

This CDR3 is built from 15 residues. J was trimmed by 1 base and V by 5 bases; bases with no gene match: 7. CDR1 is SEHNR, CDR2 FQNEAQ, per germline (reference sequence). Profiling relied on immunoSEQ multiplex PCR, and the TCRdb table lists in-frame clones only, not all of them. The table lists roughly 100,000 clones, approximately 84% of them singletons, with 12% to 15% in the top ten. Note on this clone: Its antigen is undetermined.

The sequenced sample was peripheral blood, obtained 28 days after the second AZD1222 dose. V and J are TRBV7-9 and TRBJ1-1; 7 bases match TRBD1. The clonotype was recovered from an adult who received the AZD1222 COVID-19 vaccine. The CDR3 region has the DNA TGTGCCAGCAGCCGGACAGGACTTAGGAACACTGAAGCTTTCTTT. Protein sequence: CASSRTGLRNTEAFF.